The clone carrying this TCR beta chain has more than one count but fewer than ten. Its antigen is not identified. The sample comes from a study of vaccination and CD4 T cells after COVID-19. Study-level background: SARS-CoV-2, HCoV-NL63, HCoV-OC43 and HCoV-229E supplied the overlapping spike peptides used to stimulate cells.

Deletions cut 6 bases from V and 3 bases from J, with 20 bases between. The CDR3 runs to 17 residues. From germline, CDR1 is MNHEY and CDR2 SVGEGT. The study, taken as a whole, reports: In convalescent patients, 304 of 307 vaccine-specific clones were mono-reactive for SARS-CoV-2 spike.

The Oncomine TCR Beta short-read assay was applied to DNA of cultured CD4+ T cells. TCRdb processed the PCR reads anew with MiXCR; each CDR3 protein has one entry. This sample yields about 13,000 distinct CDR3 sequences, of which roughly two thirds are seen a single time; roughly 21% belongs to the top ten. Noted treatment: approximately 9-day PBMC culture with coronavirus spike peptide pools or control peptides (ViraFEST assay). This clonotype originated in a human donor who had recovered from COVID-19. V and J are TRBV6-2 or TRBV6-3 and TRBJ2-2; perhaps TRBD1 as D (6 bases). The sequencing input was CD4+ T cells from blood, cultured in vitro. CDR3 protein: CASSPGQTIGYTGELFF. CDR3 coding DNA: TGTGCCAGCAGCCCCGGACAGACGATTGGGTACACCGGGGAGCTGTTTTTT.